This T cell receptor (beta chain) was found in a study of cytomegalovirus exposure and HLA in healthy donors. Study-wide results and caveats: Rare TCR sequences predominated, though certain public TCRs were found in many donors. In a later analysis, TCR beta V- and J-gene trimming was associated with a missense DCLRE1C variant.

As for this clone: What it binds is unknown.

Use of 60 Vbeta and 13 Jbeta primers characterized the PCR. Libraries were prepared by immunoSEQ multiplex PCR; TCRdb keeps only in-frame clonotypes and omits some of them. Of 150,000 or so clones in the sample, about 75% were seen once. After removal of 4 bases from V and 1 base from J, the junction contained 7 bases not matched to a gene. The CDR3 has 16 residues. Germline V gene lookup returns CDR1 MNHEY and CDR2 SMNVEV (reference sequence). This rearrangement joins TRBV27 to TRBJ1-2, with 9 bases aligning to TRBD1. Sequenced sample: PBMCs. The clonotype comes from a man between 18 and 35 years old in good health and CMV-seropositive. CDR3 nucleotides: TGTGCCAGCAGTTACTATAGGACAGGGGATAACTATGGCTACACCTTC. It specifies CASSYYRTGDNYGYTF.